This T cell receptor (beta chain) was identified during a study of beta chain features in type 1 diabetes. Study results and caveats: For Type 1 diabetes patients, all four CD4+ subsets carried TCRB CDR3s that were moderately but significantly shorter.

This clone was detected only a few times. Antigen unknown. With V trimmed by 4 bases and J by 0 bases, 2 bases remained unmatched. This CDR3 contains 14 residues. Germline lookup yields CDR1 SGHTA and CDR2 FQGNSA. The sequenced template was cDNA made from the entire isolated RNA. Libraries were prepared by immunoSEQ multiplex PCR; TCRdb keeps only in-frame clonotypes and omits some of them. The repertoire includes roughly 330,000 clones, roughly 14% of them detected once, and roughly 0.015% sits in the top ten. The J gene is TRBJ2-7, the V gene TRBV7-2, with 8 bases matching TRBD2. The sequenced sample was naive CD4+ T cells from blood. The receptor was isolated from a woman under 30 with type 1 diabetes. CDR3 sequence: CASSSGGLSYEQYF. The CDR3 DNA follows: TGTGCCAGCAGCTCGGGGGGGCTCTCCTACGAGCAGTACTTC.